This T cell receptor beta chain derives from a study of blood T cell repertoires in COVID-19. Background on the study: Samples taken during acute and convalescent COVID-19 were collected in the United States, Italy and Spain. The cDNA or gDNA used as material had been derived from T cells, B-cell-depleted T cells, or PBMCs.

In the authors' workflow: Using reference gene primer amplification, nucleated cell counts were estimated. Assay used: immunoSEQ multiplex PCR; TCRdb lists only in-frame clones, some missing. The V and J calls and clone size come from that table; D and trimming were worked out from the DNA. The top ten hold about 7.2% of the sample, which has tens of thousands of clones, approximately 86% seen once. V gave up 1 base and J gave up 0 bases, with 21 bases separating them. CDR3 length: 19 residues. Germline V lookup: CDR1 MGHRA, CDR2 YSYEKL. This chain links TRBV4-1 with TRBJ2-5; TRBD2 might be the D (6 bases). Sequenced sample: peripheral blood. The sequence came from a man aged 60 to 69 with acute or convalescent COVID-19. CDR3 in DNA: TGCGCCAGCAGCCAAGTCACTATAGGGACTTCAAGTTACCAAGAGACCCAGTACTTC. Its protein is CASSQVTIGTSSYQETQYF.